Below, 21 T cell receptor beta chains from the same sample are listed, as sequenced in a study of breast tumors, draining lymph nodes, adjacent tissues. MiXCR was run by TCRdb on the multiplex PCR reads, yielding one entry per CDR3 protein. The sample comprises about 15,000 distinct CDR3 sequences, around three fifths of which are singletons, and 25% to 35% rests with the top ten. The sequenced sample was tumor-adjacent breast tissue. Every receptor here comes from a female donor with breast cancer. Some clones in this sample may be carry-over from other donors' samples.

This clonotype ranks as medium-sized. The chain recombines TRBV6-5 with TRBJ2-3; D is possibly TRBD2 (6 bases). Trimming cost V 6 bases and J 4 bases, with 14 bases left between them. Germline loops: CDR1 MNHEY, CDR2 SVGAGI. This CDR3 contains 14 residues. The DNA of the CDR3 is TGTGCCAGCAGGCAAGCGGGTGGGTCAGATACGCAGTATTTT. Translating gives CASRQAGGSDTQYF.

This clonotype rates as medium-sized. The chain joins TRBV20-1 to TRBJ2-7; TRBD2 aligns across 11 bases. The germline V gene encodes CDR1 DFQATT and CDR2 SNEGSKA (reference sequence). CDR3 length equals 16 residues. The J segment lost 0 bases and the V segment lost 5 bases, leaving 9 bases of the junction unmatched. DNA of the CDR3: TGCAGTGCTTACATAGCGGGAGGGGGGAGCTCCTACGAGCAGTACTTC. This translates into CSAYIAGGGSSYEQYF.

The CDR3 DNA is TGCAGTGCTAGAGGTCTAGCGGGAGACGAGCAGTACTTC. It specifies CSARGLAGDEQYF. V gene TRBV20-1 combines with J gene TRBJ2-7; the match to TRBD2 covers 10 bases. This CDR3 has 13 residues. CDR1 and CDR2 (germline): DFQATT, SNEGSKA (reference sequence). V shed 1 base, J shed 5 bases, and the junction held 2 bases outside the gene matches.

A remark on this clonotype: Compared with germline, one end of the junction differs, possibly owing to a read error. The chain combines TRBV15 with TRBJ2-1; D may be TRBD1 (6 bases). Germline values: CDR1 LNHNV, CDR2 YYDKDF (reference sequence). This CDR3 region has 11 residues. The CDR3 loop is CATGRGHEQFF. CDR3 nucleotides: TGTGCCACCGGCAGGGGCCATGAGCAGTTCTTC.

This clonotype showed up just once. J is TRBJ2-3 and V is TRBV29-1; D is possibly TRBD2 (5 bases). This CDR3 has 15 amino acids. In germline, CDR1 is SQVTM, CDR2 ANQGSEA. Trimming took off 1 base at V and 0 bases at J, with 11 bases between the two ends. For the CDR3, the DNA is TGCAGCGTTGAAGGATCTAGCAGCAGCACAGATACGCAGTATTTT. Its translation: CSVEGSSSSTDTQYF.

This rearrangement joins TRBV30 to TRBJ1-6; weak D call: TRBD1 (5 bases). Germline-derived CDR1 and CDR2 are GTSNPN and SVGIG (reference sequence). Trimming took 5 bases from V and 7 from J, leaving 15 bases between them. The CDR3 covers 14 residues. CDR3 sequence (DNA): TGTGCCTGGTCGCAACGGGGGAGAAATTCACCCCTCCACTTT. Protein product: CAWSQRGRNSPLHF.

This clonotype was counted a single time. A much larger clonotype is one base distant, so this may be a read error. This chain uses TRBV5-8 with TRBJ1-1, with D possibly TRBD1 on 6 matching bases. This CDR3 is built from 15 residues. CDR1 and CDR2 from the germline V gene are SGHTS and YDEGEE. CDR3 sequence: CTSSGGTGINTEAFF. The CDR3 region has the DNA TGTACCAGCAGCGGGGGAACAGGGATCAACACTGAAGCTTTCTTT.

This chain connects TRBV19 to TRBJ1-5; D possibly corresponds to TRBD1 (5 bases). The germline V and J ends were trimmed by 3 bases and 5 bases, with 8 bases remaining between them. CDR3 length equals 13 residues. CDR1 and CDR2 (germline): LNHDA, SQIVND (reference sequence). As DNA, the CDR3 is TGTGCCAGTAGTATCGCGGGGGATCAGCCCCAGCATTTT. Translation gives CASSIAGDQPQHF.

V is TRBV20-1 and J is TRBJ2-1; 9 bases are a match to TRBD1. V lost 4 bases, J lost 0 bases, and 4 bases stayed unmatched. CDR3 size: 15 residues. Germline V lookup: CDR1 DFQATT, CDR2 SNEGSKA (reference sequence). DNA of the CDR3: TGCAGTGCTACCGGGACAGGGAGCTCCTACAATGAGCAGTTCTTC. Translation: CSATGTGSSYNEQFF.

The chain links TRBV20-1 to TRBJ1-6, with D possibly being TRBD1 (6 bases). This CDR3 comprises 16 residues. Trimming shortened V by 2 bases and J by 8 bases, and 19 bases separated the two germline ends. CDR1 DFQATT and CDR2 SNEGSKA come from the germline V gene (reference sequence). The CDR3 protein is CSARILQGSSHSPLHF. In DNA form, the CDR3 reads TGCAGTGCTAGAATACTCCAGGGGTCCTCACATTCACCCCTCCACTTT.

This clonotype was recorded many times. V gene TRBV28 combines with J gene TRBJ2-7, with 10 nucleotides matching TRBD1. CDR1 MDHEN and CDR2 SYDVKM come from the germline V gene. The CDR3 is made up of 16 amino acids. V lost 7 bases, J lost 3 bases, and 12 bases stayed unmatched. DNA for the CDR3: TGTGCCAGCACAAAGCCCGGGACAGGGGAGGGCTACGAGCAGTACTTC. This codes for CASTKPGTGEGYEQYF.

The J gene is TRBJ2-1, the V gene TRBV10-3, with 7 bases aligning to TRBD2. The CDR3 totals 15 residues. V dropped 6 bases and J dropped 5; count of bases not matched to a gene: 10. The germline V gene encodes CDR1 ENHRY and CDR2 SYGVKD. CDR3 residues: CAIRTTSERDNEQFF. As DNA, the CDR3 is TGTGCCATCAGAACAACTAGCGAAAGGGACAATGAGCAGTTCTTC.

The table lists this clonotype with a few counts. One end of the junction fails to match germline, which may point to a read error. The chain recombines TRBV5-1 with TRBJ1-2, with TRBD1 identical over 8 bases. CDR3 size: 14 residues. Looked up from germline, CDR1 is SGHRS and CDR2 is YFSETQ. The CDR3 bases are TGCGCCAGCAGCACGGACAGGGCCGGCTACGGCTACGCCTTC. Translated: CASSTDRAGYGYAF.

This clonotype was seen just once. This chain joins TRBV7-4 and TRBJ2-1; TRBD2 matches at 11 bases. CDR1 and CDR2 (germline): SGHVT, SQSDAQ. There are 17 residues in the CDR3. V shed 5 bases, J shed 2 bases, and the junction held 8 bases outside the gene matches. The CDR3 protein is CASSQITSGRTYNEQFF. The CDR3, as DNA: TGTGCCAGCAGCCAAATAACTAGCGGGAGAACCTACAATGAGCAGTTCTTC.

The V call is TRBV29-1, the J call TRBJ2-2; D call uncertain. The germline V gene has CDR1 SQVTM and CDR2 ANQGSEA. The CDR3 is made up of 13 amino acids. The CDR3 sequence is CALGRQTTGELFF. In DNA form, the CDR3 reads TGCGCTCTCGGTAGGCAGACCACCGGGGAGCTGTTTTTT.

The V call is TRBV11-3, the J call TRBJ2-2; D uncertain. This CDR3 has 14 residues. Deletions cut 4 bases from V and 3 bases from J, with 9 bases between. CDR1 is SGHNT, CDR2 YENEEA, per germline. The CDR3 is CASSYLVDTGELFF. CDR3 bases: TGTGCCAGCAGCTACCTCGTCGACACCGGGGAGCTGTTTTTT. Full variable domain (outside the CDR3, taken from reference TRBV11-3 and TRBJ2-2): EAGVVQSPRYKIIEKKQPVAFWCNPISGHNTLYWYLQNLGQGPELLIRYENEEAVDDSQLPKDRFSAERLKGVDSTLKIQPAELGDSAVYLCASSYLVDTGELFFGEGSRLTVL.

This clonotype was seen more than once but under ten times. The chain's CDR3 is CATRLVRGTDTQYF. In DNA form, the CDR3 reads TGTGCCACCAGACTAGTGAGGGGCACAGATACGCAGTATTTT. The chain joins TRBV24-1 to TRBJ2-3, with D possibly TRBD2 on 5 matching bases. Trimming pared 7 bases from V and 1 base from J, leaving 11 bases between. This CDR3 contains 14 residues. Germline V gene data show CDR1 as KGHDR and CDR2 as SFDVKD.

The V and J genes are TRBV7-2 and TRBJ2-7, with D unclear. V was shortened by 5 bases and J by 2 bases, with 13 bases between the two germline ends. The CDR3 extends over 14 amino acids. CDR1 is SGHTA and CDR2 is FQGNSA in the germline V gene. The CDR3 region is CASSRQVGPYEQYF. In DNA, the CDR3 is TGTGCCAGCAGCCGTCAGGTAGGCCCCTACGAGCAGTACTTC.

This clonotype was seen at least ten times. This rearrangement joins TRBV6-2 or TRBV6-3 to TRBJ2-3; D remains ambiguous. CDR3 length: 17 amino acids. Germline assignment: CDR1 MNHEY and CDR2 SVGEGT. V gave up 5 bases and J gave up 0 bases, with 18 bases separating them. The DNA for the CDR3 is TGTGCCAGCAGTAAAGTTAAGTTCGGGTCTAGCACAGATACGCAGTATTTT. Translated: CASSKVKFGSSTDTQYF.

The V gene is TRBV7-8, the J gene TRBJ2-7, with 9 bases that match TRBD2. Losses at the gene ends were 0 bases for V and 6 bases for J; bases not matched to a gene: 9. The CDR3 contains 16 residues. Per the germline V gene, CDR1 is SGHVS and CDR2 is FQNEAQ. CDR3 residues: CASSLASGGRAREQYF. CDR3 sequence (DNA): TGTGCCAGCAGCTTAGCTTCTGGCGGGAGGGCTCGCGAGCAGTACTTC.

J is TRBJ2-1 and V is TRBV11-2; 13 positions match TRBD2. V lost 0 bases to trimming and J lost 1 base; unmatched junction nucleotides: 3. Germline CDR1 and CDR2: SGHAT and FQNNGV. The CDR3 contains 18 residues. The CDR3 reads CASSLEPTSGRSYNEQFF. The CDR3 DNA reads as TGTGCCAGCAGCTTAGAGCCGACTAGCGGGAGGTCCTACAATGAGCAGTTCTTC.